This TCR beta chain was sequenced during a study of beta chain features in type 1 diabetes. Trimming shortened V by 5 bases and J by 3 bases, and 7 bases separated the two germline ends. The CDR3 is 12 amino acids. Germline V CDR1 and CDR2: SGHTA, FQGNSA. The study reverse transcribed the entire isolated RNA, so it sequenced expressed TCRB transcripts. The table came from immunoSEQ multiplex PCR; TCRdb's copy has only in-frame clones and leaves some out. The sample gives under 90,000 clones, roughly 34% of which show up once; 0.45% is in the top ten. The TCR sequence derives from a woman under 30 in good health. V and J are TRBV7-2 and TRBJ2-5; no reliable D call. The sequenced material came from stem cell memory CD4+ T cells from blood. CDR3 DNA sequence: TGTGCCAGCAGCCAAGTAGAAGAGACCCAGTACTTC. This codes for CASSQVEETQYF. The variable domain in full, with the rest retrieved from reference TRBV7-2 and TRBJ2-5, is GAGVSQSPSNKVTEKGKDVELRCDPISGHTALYWYRQSLGQGLEFLIYFQGNSAPDKSGLPSDRFSAERTGGSVSTLTIQRTQQEDSAVYLCASSQVEETQYFGPGTRLLVL.